This T cell receptor beta chain was sequenced in a study of T-cell memory formation after mild COVID-19. In the study overall: The TCR clusters were mostly specific to one donor. Findings and limits, study-wide: The appearance of some responding clones in pre-infection memory suggested that cross-reactive memory joined.

There are 15 residues in the CDR3. Germline loops: CDR1 DFQATT, CDR2 SNEGSKA (reference sequence). V was shortened by 0 bases and J by 1 base, with 12 bases between the two germline ends. A remark on this clonotype: The antigen is undetermined.

Sample barcodes and UMIs were carried by the TCR alpha and TCR beta cDNA libraries that 5'RACE generated with constant-segment primers. TCRdb reprocessed the 5' RACE reads via MiXCR and lists one record per CDR3 protein. This table holds 400,000 to 500,000 distinct CDR3 sequences, 15% to 20% found once. The V call is TRBV20-1, the J call TRBJ1-1; D unresolved. The clonotype comes from an adult woman who had mild COVID-19 (a few samples of this study predate the infection). Cell type and time point are not known. Sequenced material: PBMCs or a T cell subset sorted from them (not recorded which). In DNA form, the CDR3 reads TGCAGTGCTAGAGACGTTTCGGGCGGGAACACTGAAGCTTTCTTT. Amino acid sequence: CSARDVSGGNTEAFF.